The rows below give T cell receptor beta chains drawn from one sample of a study of blood T cell repertoires in COVID-19. Produced via immunoSEQ multiplex PCR; TCRdb's table is partial and in-frame only. The sample includes about 89,000 clones, around three quarters of them seen just once. The specimen sequenced was peripheral blood. Receptors originate from a woman aged 80 or over with acute or convalescent COVID-19. The CDR3 runs from the conserved cysteine through the conserved F or W. D genes are given only for firm matches. Expanded clones get a size class; other rows say once, few or many, or leave the size out.

TRBV10-3,-,-,14,TRBJ2-2,CAIMRSANTGELFF,TGTGCCATCATGAGATCCGCGAACACCGGGGAGCTGTTTTTT
TRBV7-3,-,TRBD2,16,TRBJ2-1,CASSLRGGVAYNEQFF,TGTGCCAGCAGCTTACGGGGAGGGGTGGCGTACAATGAGCAGTTCTTC
TRBV7-9,-,TRBD1,15,TRBJ1-1,CASRRPGQGHTEAFF,TGTGCCAGCAGGAGGCCGGGACAGGGACACACTGAAGCTTTCTTT
TRBV7-6,-,TRBD1,15,TRBJ2-5,CASRRQGVAQETQYF,TGTGCCAGCAGACGACAGGGGGTAGCTCAAGAGACCCAGTACTTC
TRBV18,once,TRBD1,17,TRBJ1-2,CASSPSNRDRAYYGYTF,TGTGCCAGCTCACCATCTAACCGGGACAGGGCATACTATGGCTACACCTTC
TRBV27,few,-,12,TRBJ1-2,CASRQGNYGYTF,TGTGCCAGCAGGCAGGGCAACTATGGCTACACCTTC
TRBV2,-,-,11,TRBJ2-7,CASSGDYEQYF,TGTGCCAGCAGTGGAGACTACGAGCAGTACTTC
TRBV2,-,TRBD1,19,TRBJ2-3,CASSVLIGEGAPFRDTQYF,TGTGCCAGCAGCGTTCTCATTGGTGAGGGGGCCCCATTTAGGGATACGCAGTATTTT
TRBV5-1,-,-,13,TRBJ1-1,CASSSQLNTEAFF,TGCGCCAGCAGCTCCCAATTGAACACTGAAGCTTTCTTT
TRBV5-1,-,TRBD1,13,TRBJ1-1,CASSQILGQEAFF,TGCGCCAGCAGCCAAATTCTGGGACAGGAAGCTTTCTTT
TRBV7-9,-,-,16,TRBJ2-5,CASSSEGWGEQETQYF,TGTGCCAGCAGCTCAGAGGGCTGGGGGGAACAAGAGACCCAGTACTTC
TRBV7-9,-,-,13,TRBJ1-1,CASSLDPTTEAFF,TGTGCCAGCAGCTTAGACCCTACCACTGAAGCTTTCTTT
TRBV11-2,once,TRBD1,17,TRBJ1-1,CASSVRDRVGMNTEAFF,TGTGCCAGCAGCGTCCGGGACAGGGTAGGCATGAACACTGAAGCTTTCTTT
TRBV14,-,TRBD1,21,TRBJ1-2,CASSQDGTGTAFRAPNYGYTF,TGTGCCAGCAGCCAAGATGGGACCGGGACAGCCTTCAGGGCCCCTAACTATGGCTACACCTTC
TRBV15,-,TRBD2,15,TRBJ2-7,CATSVPSGSSYEQYF,TGTGCCACCAGCGTACCTAGCGGGAGCTCCTACGAGCAGTACTTC
TRBV18,-,TRBD1,16,TRBJ1-3,CASSRRTGTFGNTIYF,TGTGCCAGCTCACGACGGACAGGGACTTTTGGAAACACCATATATTTT
TRBV5-1,once,-,14,TRBJ2-5,CASSFRRDGETQYF,TGCGCCAGCAGCTTCCGCAGGGATGGGGAGACCCAGTACTTC
TRBV11-2,few,TRBD1,14,TRBJ1-2,CASSLASGGSGYTF,TGTGCCAGCAGCTTAGCGTCAGGGGGAAGTGGCTACACCTTC
TRBV5-1,-,-,14,TRBJ2-3,CASSLGGDTDTQYF,TGCGCCAGCAGCTTGGGGGGAGACACAGATACGCAGTATTTT
TRBV18,-,-,13,TRBJ2-7,CASSPPSRAEQYF,TGTGCCAGCTCACCACCGTCCAGGGCCGAGCAGTACTTC
TRBV6-7,few,TRBD2,15,TRBJ2-1,CASSRGSRSYNEQFF,TGTGCCAGCAGCCGCGGGAGCCGGTCCTACAATGAGCAGTTCTTC
TRBV20-1,-,TRBD2,16,TRBJ2-3,CSASSASGEYTDTQYF,TGCAGTGCTAGTTCGGCTAGCGGAGAGTACACAGATACGCAGTATTTT
TRBV5-1,few,-,13,TRBJ2-1,CASSAWQGNEQFF,TGCGCCAGCAGCGCTTGGCAGGGTAATGAGCAGTTCTTC